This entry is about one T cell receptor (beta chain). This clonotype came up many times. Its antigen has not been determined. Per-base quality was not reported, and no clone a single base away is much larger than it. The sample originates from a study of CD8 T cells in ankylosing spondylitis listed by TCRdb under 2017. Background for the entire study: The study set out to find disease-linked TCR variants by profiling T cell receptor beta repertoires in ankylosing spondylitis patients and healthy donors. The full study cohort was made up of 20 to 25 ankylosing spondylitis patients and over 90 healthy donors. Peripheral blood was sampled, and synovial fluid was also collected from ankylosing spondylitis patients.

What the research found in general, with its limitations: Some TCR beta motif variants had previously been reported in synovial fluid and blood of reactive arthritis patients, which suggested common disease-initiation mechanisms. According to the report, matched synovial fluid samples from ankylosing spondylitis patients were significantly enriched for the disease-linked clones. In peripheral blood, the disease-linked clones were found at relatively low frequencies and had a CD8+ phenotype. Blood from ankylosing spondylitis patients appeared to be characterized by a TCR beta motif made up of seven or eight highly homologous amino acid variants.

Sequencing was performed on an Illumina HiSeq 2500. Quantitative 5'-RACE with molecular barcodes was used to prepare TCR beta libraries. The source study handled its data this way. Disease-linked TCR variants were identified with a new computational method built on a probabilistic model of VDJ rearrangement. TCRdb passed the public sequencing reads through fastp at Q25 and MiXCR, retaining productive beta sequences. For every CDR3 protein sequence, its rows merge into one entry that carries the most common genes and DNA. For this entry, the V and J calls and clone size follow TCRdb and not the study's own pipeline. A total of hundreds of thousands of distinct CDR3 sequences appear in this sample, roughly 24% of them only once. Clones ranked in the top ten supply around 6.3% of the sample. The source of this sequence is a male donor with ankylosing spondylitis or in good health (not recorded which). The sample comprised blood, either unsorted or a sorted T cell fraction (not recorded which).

The CDR3 protein: CASSLLGQGPNTGELFF. The nucleotides read TGTGCCAGCAGTTTACTCGGACAGGGGCCGAACACCGGGGAGCTGTTTTTT. Recombination connected TRBV27 to TRBJ2-2; 9 middle bases align to TRBD1. In the germline V gene (reference sequence), CDR1 corresponds to MNHEY and CDR2 to SMNVEV. The CDR3 numbers 17 residues from cysteine through phenylalanine. Here the CDR3 DNA is all that survives: 51 bases in frame from base 1. Trimming takes 2 bases off V and 0 bases off J; junction bases not matched to a gene: 4.